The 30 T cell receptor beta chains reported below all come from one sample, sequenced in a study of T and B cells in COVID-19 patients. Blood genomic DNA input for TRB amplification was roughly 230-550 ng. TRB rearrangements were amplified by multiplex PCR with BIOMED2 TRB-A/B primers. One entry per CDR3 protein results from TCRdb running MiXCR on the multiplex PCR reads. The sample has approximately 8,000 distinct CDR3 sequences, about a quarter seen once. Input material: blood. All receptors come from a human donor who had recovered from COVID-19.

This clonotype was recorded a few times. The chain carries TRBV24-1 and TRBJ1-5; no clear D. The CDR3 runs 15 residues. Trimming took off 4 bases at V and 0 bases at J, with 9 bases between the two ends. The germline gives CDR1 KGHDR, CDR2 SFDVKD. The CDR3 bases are TGTGCCACCAGTGACGAGGGTCCTAGCAATCAGCCCCAGCATTTT. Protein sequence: CATSDEGPSNQPQHF.

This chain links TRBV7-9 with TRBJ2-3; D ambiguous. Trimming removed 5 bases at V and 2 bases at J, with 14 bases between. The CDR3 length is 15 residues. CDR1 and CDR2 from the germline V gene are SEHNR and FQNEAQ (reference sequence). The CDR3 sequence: CASSPPGSLTDTQYF. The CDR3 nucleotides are TGTGCCAGCAGCCCTCCCGGGTCCCTCACAGATACGCAGTATTTT.

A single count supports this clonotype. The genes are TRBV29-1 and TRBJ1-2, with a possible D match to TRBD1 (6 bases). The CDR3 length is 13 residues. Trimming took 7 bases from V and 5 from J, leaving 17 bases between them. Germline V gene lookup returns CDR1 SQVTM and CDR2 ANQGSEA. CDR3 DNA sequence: TGCAGCGCAGAGGGGGGGGACTCTTATGGCTACACCTTC. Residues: CSAEGGDSYGYTF. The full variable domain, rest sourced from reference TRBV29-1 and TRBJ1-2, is SAVISQKPSRDICQRGTSLTIQCQVDSQVTMMFWYRQQPGQSLTLIATANQGSEATYESGFVIDKFPISRPNLTFSTLTVSNMSPEDSSIYLCSAEGGDSYGYTFGSGTRLTVV.

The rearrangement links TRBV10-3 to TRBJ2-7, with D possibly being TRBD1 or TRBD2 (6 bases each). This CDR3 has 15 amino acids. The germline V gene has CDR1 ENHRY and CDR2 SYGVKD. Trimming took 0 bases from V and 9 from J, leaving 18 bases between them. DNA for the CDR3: TGTGCCATCAGTGAGTCCCCGTTGGGGGGCATCGGGCAGTACTTC. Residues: CAISESPLGGIGQYF.

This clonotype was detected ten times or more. CDR3 residues: CASSGGGGDFYEQYF. CDR3 nucleotides: TGTGCCAGCAGCGGGGGGGGAGGGGATTTCTACGAGCAGTACTTC. The chain recombines TRBV7-6 with TRBJ2-7; 7 bases fit TRBD2. J lost 3 bases, V lost 5 bases, and 10 bases had no gene match. CDR1 SGHVS and CDR2 FNYEAQ come from the germline V gene. The CDR3 extends over 15 amino acids.

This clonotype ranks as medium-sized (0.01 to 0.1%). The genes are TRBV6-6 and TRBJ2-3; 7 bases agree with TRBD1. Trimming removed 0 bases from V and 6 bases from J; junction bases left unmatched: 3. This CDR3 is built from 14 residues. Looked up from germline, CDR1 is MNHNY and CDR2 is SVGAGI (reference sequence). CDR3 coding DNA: TGTGCCAGCAGTTACTCAGGGGGCATGGATACGCAGTATTTT. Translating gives CASSYSGGMDTQYF.

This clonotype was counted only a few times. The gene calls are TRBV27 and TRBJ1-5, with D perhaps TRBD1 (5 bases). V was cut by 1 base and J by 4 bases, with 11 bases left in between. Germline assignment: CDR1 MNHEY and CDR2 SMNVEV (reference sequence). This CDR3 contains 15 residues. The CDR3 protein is CASSLLGQANQPQHF. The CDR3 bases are TGTGCCAGCAGTTTATTAGGACAAGCGAATCAGCCCCAGCATTTT.

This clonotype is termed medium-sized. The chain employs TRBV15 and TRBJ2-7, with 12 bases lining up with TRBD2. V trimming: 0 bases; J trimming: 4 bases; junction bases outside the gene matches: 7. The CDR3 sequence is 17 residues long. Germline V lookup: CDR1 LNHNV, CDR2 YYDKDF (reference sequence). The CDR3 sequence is CATSRDRASGGAYEQYF. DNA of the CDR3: TGTGCCACCAGCAGAGATCGGGCTAGCGGGGGGGCTTACGAGCAGTACTTC. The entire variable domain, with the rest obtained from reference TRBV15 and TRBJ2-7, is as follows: DAMVIQNPRYQVTQFGKPVTLSCSQTLNHNVMYWYQQKSSQAPKLLFHYYDKDFNNEADTPDNFQSRRPNTSFCFLDIRSPGLGDTAMYLCATSRDRASGGAYEQYFGPGTRLTVT.

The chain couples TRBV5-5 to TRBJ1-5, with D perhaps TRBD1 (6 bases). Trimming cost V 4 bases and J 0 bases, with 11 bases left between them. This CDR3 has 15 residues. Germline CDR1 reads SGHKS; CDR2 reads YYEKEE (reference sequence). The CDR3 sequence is CASSLQGYSNQPQHF. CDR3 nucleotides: TGTGCCAGCAGCCTTCAGGGGTATAGCAATCAGCCCCAGCATTTT.

CDR3 protein: CASSQFRRDYNEQFF. CDR3 nucleotides: TGTGCCAGCAGCCAGTTCCGGCGGGACTACAATGAGCAGTTCTTC. The chain joins TRBV14 to TRBJ2-1, with D perhaps matching TRBD2 (6 bases). This CDR3 has 15 amino acids. V gave up 3 bases and J gave up 3 bases, with 12 bases separating them. Germline V CDR1 and CDR2: SGHDN, FVKESK. Full variable domain (remainder filled in from reference TRBV14 and TRBJ2-1): EAGVTQFPSHSVIEKGQTVTLRCDPISGHDNLYWYRRVMGKEIKFLLHFVKESKQDESGMPNNRFLAERTGGTYSTLKVQPAELEDSGVYFCASSQFRRDYNEQFFGPGTRLTVL.

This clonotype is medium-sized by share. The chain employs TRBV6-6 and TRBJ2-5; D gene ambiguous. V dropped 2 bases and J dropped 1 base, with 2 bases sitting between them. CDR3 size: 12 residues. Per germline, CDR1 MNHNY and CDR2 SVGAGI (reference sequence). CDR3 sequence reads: CASSYRQETQYF. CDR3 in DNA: TGTGCCAGCAGTTACCGCCAAGAGACCCAGTACTTC.

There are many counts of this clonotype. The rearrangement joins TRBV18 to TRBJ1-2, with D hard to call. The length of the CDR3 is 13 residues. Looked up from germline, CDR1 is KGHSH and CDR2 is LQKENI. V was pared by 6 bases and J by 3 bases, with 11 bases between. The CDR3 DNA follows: TGTGCCAGCTCCCCCTCTGAGGACTATGGCTACACCTTC. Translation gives CASSPSEDYGYTF.

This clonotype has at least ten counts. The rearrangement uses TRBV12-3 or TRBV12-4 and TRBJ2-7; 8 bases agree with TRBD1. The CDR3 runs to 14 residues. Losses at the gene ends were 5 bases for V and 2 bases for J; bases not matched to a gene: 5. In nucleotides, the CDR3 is TGTGCCAGCAGTGCGGACAGGGTAGCCTACGAGCAGTACTTC. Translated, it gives CASSADRVAYEQYF.

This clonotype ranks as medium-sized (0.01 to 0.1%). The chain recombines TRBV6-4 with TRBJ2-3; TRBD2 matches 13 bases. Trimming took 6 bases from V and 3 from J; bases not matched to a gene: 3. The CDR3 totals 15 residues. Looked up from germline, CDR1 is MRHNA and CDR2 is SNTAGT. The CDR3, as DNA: TGTGCCAGCAGACTAGCGGGGGGGACGACAGATACGCAGTATTTT. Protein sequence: CASRLAGGTTDTQYF.

CDR3 amino acids: CASNRGGRGNNEQFF. The CDR3 DNA reads TGTGCCAGCAATAGGGGGGGGCGGGGTAACAATGAGCAGTTCTTC. V usage is TRBV27 and J usage is TRBJ2-1; a weak D match, TRBD2 (7 bases). This CDR3 spans 15 amino acids. V was clipped by 7 bases and J by 5 bases, with 18 bases between them. CDR1 and CDR2 (germline): MNHEY, SMNVEV (reference sequence).

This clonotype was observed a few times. CDR3 in amino acids: CASSLNRAYEQYF. DNA of the CDR3: TGTGCCAGCAGTTTGAACAGGGCCTACGAGCAGTACTTC. V gene TRBV12-3 or TRBV12-4 combines with J gene TRBJ2-7, with D maybe TRBD1 (6 bases). V was clipped by 3 bases and J by 2 bases, with 8 bases between them. The CDR3 consists of 13 residues.

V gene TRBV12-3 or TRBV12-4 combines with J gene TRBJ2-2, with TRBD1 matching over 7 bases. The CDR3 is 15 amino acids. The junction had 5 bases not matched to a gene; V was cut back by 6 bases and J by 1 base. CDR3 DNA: TGTGCCAGCAGCCCGACAGGGTGGAACACCGGGGAGCTGTTTTTT. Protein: CASSPTGWNTGELFF.

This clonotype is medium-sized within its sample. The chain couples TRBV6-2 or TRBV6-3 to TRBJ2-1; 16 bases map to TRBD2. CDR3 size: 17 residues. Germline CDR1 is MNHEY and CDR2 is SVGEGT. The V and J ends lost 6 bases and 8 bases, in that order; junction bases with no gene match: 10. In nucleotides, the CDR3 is TGTGCCAGCAGAACACCGGGACTAGCGGGAGGGGTACATGAGCAGTTCTTC. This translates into CASRTPGLAGGVHEQFF.

CDR3 nucleotide sequence: TGCGCCAGCAGCCAAGCTAGCGGGAGGGCTAGCGAGCAGTACTTC. Residues: CASSQASGRASEQYF. The chain joins TRBV4-1 to TRBJ2-7; 12 bases fit TRBD2. The CDR3 has 15 amino acids. The trim removed 1 base at V and 6 bases at J, leaving 4 bases unmatched. Per the germline V gene, CDR1 is MGHRA and CDR2 is YSYEKL.

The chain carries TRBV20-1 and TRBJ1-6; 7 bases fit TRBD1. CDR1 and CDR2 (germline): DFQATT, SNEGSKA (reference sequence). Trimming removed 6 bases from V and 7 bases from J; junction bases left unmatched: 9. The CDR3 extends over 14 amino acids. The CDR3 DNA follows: TGCAGTGCCACGCTGGGGACAGAAAATTCACCCCTCCACTTT. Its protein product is CSATLGTENSPLHF.

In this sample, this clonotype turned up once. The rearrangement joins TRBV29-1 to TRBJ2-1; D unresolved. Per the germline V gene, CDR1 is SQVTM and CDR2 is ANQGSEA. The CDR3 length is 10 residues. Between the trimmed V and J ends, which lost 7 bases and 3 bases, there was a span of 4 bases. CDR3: CSGGYNEQFF. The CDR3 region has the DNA TGCAGCGGGGGCTACAATGAGCAGTTCTTC.

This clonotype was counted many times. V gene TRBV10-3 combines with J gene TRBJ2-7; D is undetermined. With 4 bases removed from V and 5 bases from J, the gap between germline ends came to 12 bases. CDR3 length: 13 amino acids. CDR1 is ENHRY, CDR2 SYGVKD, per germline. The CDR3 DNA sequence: TGTGCCATCAGTGGATCCCCTGGGGACGAGCAGTACTTC. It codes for CAISGSPGDEQYF.

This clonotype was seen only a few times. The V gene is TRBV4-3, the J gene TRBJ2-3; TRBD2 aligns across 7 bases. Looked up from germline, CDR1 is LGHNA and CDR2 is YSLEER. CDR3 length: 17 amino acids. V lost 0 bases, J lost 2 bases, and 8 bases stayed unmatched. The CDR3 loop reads CASSQDRRLAFTDTQYF. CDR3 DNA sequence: TGCGCCAGCAGCCAAGATCGGCGACTAGCCTTCACAGATACGCAGTATTTT.

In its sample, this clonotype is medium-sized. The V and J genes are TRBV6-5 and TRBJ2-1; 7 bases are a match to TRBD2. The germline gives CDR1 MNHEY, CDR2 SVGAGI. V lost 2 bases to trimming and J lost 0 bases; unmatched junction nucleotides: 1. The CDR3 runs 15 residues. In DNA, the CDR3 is TGTGCCAGCAGTTACGGGGGGGGCTCCTACAATGAGCAGTTCTTC. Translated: CASSYGGGSYNEQFF.

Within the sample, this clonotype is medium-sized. DNA for the CDR3: TGTGCCAGCAGTTTAAATGAACCAGATACGCAGTATTTT. Translation gives CASSLNEPDTQYF. J is TRBJ2-3 and V is TRBV27; no clear D. The CDR3 consists of 13 residues. V shed 2 bases and J shed 4 bases, with 7 bases lying between them. Germline CDR1 is MNHEY and CDR2 is SMNVEV (reference sequence).

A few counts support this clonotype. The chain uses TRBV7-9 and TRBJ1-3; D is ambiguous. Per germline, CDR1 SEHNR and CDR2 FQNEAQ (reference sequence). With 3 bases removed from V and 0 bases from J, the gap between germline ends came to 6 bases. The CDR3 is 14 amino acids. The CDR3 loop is CASSLSFSGNTIYF. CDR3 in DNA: TGTGCCAGCAGCTTGTCTTTCTCTGGAAACACCATATATTTT. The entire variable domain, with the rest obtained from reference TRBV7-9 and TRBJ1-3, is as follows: DTGVSQNPRHKITKRGQNVTFRCDPISEHNRLYWYRQTLGQGPEFLTYFQNEAQLEKSRLLSDRFSAERPKGSFSTLEIQRTEQGDSAMYLCASSLSFSGNTIYFGEGSWLTVV.

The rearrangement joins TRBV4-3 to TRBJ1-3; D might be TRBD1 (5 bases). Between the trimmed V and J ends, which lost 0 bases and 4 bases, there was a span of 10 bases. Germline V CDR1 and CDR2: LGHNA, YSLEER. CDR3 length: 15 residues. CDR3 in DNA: TGCGCCAGCAGCCAAGATGGGGGTAGCGGAAACACCATATATTTT. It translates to CASSQDGGSGNTIYF.

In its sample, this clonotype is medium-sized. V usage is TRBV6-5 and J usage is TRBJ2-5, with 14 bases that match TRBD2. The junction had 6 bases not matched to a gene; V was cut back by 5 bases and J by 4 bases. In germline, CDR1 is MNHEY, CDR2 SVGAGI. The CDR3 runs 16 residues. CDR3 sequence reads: CASSRTSGGFAETQYF. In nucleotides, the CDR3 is TGTGCCAGCAGTCGGACTAGCGGGGGGTTTGCAGAGACCCAGTACTTC.

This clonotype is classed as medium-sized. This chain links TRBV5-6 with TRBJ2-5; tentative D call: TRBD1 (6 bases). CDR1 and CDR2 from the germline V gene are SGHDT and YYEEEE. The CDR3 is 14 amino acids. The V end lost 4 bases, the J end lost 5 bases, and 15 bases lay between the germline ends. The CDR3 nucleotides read TGTGCCAGCAGCACCCTGGGGGCCGGCGAGACCCAGTACTTC. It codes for CASSTLGAGETQYF.

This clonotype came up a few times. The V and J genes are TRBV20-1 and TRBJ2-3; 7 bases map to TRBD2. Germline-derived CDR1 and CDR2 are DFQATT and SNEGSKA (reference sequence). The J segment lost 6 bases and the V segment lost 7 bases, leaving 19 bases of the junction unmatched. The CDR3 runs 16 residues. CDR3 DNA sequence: TGCAGTGTAATAGCGGGCCGCCAGGAGGGCTGGGATACGCAGTATTTT. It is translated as CSVIAGRQEGWDTQYF.